This T cell receptor beta chain was found in a study of beta chain features in type 1 diabetes. The CDR3 consists of 15 residues. V was shortened by 1 base and J by 0 bases, with 6 bases between the two germline ends. Germline CDR1 and CDR2: MDHEN and SYDVKM. Sequenced material consisted of expressed TCRB transcripts (all of the isolated RNA was reverse transcribed). TCRdb keeps only in-frame clones here, not all; method: immunoSEQ multiplex PCR. The sample contains fewer than 650,000 clones, about 14% of which appear only once. The V call is TRBV28, the J call TRBJ1-4, with D hard to call. Input material: naive CD4+ T cells from blood. The clonotype was recovered from a man younger than 30 in good health. The CDR3 bases are TGTGCCAGCAGTTTATTCGGGGCAACTAATGAAAAACTGTTTTTT. Protein sequence: CASSLFGATNEKLFF.